This TCR beta chain was sequenced for a study of post-analysis software for immune sequencing data. The CDR3 covers 14 residues. The J segment lost 3 bases and the V segment lost 6 bases, leaving 7 bases of the junction unmatched. Germline CDR1 MNHNY, CDR2 SVGAGI (reference sequence). With respect to this clonotype: Its cognate antigen is unknown.

General study results and limits: Those with multiple sclerosis, the patient group, showed significantly lower normalized Chao1 diversity than controls. The F measure placed samples prepared in the same batch into strongly shared clusters. Patients showed TRBV5-6, TRBV5-1 and TRBV20-1 among roughly 5 TRBV segments more frequent than in controls.

Every TCR beta cDNA library bore unique molecular identifiers. Input amounts of roughly 0.85 to 10 million T cells were used. These gave around 500,000 cDNA molecules, so each molecule approximated one T cell. TCRdb re-analysed the PCR reads in MiXCR, keeping a single row per CDR3 protein. The sample yields 650,000 to 850,000 distinct CDR3 sequences, around 53% seen once. Sequenced material: blood. This clonotype was sampled from a girl aged 10 to 17 with multiple sclerosis. V is TRBV6-6 and J is TRBJ2-7; 8 positions match TRBD1. CDR3: CASSGTGSLYEQYF. The CDR3 nucleotides read TGTGCCAGCAGCGGGACAGGAAGCCTCTACGAGCAGTACTTC.